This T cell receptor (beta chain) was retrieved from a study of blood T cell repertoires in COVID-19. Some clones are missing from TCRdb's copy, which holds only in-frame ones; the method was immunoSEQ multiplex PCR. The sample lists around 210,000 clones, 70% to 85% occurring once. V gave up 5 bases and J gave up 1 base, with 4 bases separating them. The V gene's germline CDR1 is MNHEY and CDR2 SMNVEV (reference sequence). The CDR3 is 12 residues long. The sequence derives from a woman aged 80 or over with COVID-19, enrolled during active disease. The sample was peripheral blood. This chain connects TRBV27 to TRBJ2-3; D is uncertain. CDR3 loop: CASSPGTDTQYF. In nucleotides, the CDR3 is TGTGCCAGCAGTCCCGGCACAGATACGCAGTATTTT.